The clone carrying this T cell receptor (beta chain) turned up a few times. Its antigen is not known. The source of the sample is a study of OX40 agonist ivuxolimab in advanced cancers. Study context: Treatment received earlier with anti-PD-1, anti-PD-L1 or anti-CTLA-4 agents was allowed, and more than 35% had some. Findings and limits, study-wide: The authors also found low normalized T-cell clonal expansion in some nonresponders. The study found among the lowest clonal expansion in partial responders at 0.1-3.0 mg/kg.

CDR1 and CDR2 (germline): MNHEY, SMNVEV (reference sequence). The trim removed 5 bases at V and 3 bases at J, leaving 2 bases unmatched. The CDR3 length is 14 residues. Produced via immunoSEQ multiplex PCR; TCRdb's table is partial and in-frame only. The sample has around 20,000 clones, roughly 91% seen once. The specimen was CD4+ or CD8+ T cells sorted from blood, collected in a trial of the OX40 agonist ivuxolimab. The chain couples TRBV27 to TRBJ2-7; 12 positions agree with TRBD2. This receptor was identified in an adult with an advanced solid tumor such as melanoma, head and neck, liver or kidney cancer. The CDR3 DNA reads TGTGCCAGCAGTCTAGCGGGAGGGGGCTACGAGCAGTACTTC. Its protein is CASSLAGGGYEQYF.